This T cell receptor (beta chain) was retrieved from a study of blood T cell repertoires in COVID-19. Across the whole study: Samples of COVID-19 (acute and convalescent) were obtained from the United States, Italy and Spain. Sources were T cells, B-cell-depleted T cells, or PBMCs; the material itself was cDNA or gDNA.

Under the authors' procedure: Amplified reference gene primers provided the basis for estimating nucleated cell counts. The table came from immunoSEQ multiplex PCR; TCRdb's copy has only in-frame clones and leaves some out. V, J and clone size were drawn from that table, and D and trimming were deduced from the DNA. Of some 37,000 clones listed, 65% to 85% are singletons. This clone was picked up one time. The CDR3 extends over 14 amino acids. Germline-derived CDR1 and CDR2 are SGHTA and FQGNSA. J was trimmed by 0 bases and V by 5 bases; bases with no gene match: 2. The rearrangement uses TRBV7-2 and TRBJ2-5; TRBD2 matches at 8 bases. The receptor was derived from a man older than 75 with active or convalescent COVID-19. The material sequenced was peripheral blood. CDR3 nucleotide sequence: TGTGCCAGCAGCCGCGGGGGGTACCAAGAGACCCAGTACTTC. It encodes CASSRGGYQETQYF.